These 17 T cell receptor beta chains were all obtained from the same sample, sequenced in a study of cytomegalovirus exposure and HLA in healthy donors. Primers for the PCR totalled 60 Vbeta and 13 Jbeta. The protocol was immunoSEQ multiplex PCR, while the TCRdb copy is restricted to in-frame clones and leaves out a portion. This table holds some 120,000 clones, roughly 75% found once. Sequencing was performed on PBMCs. The receptors shown here come from a female donor in good health and CMV-seronegative.

This chain connects TRBV5-1 to TRBJ2-5, with TRBD2 matching over 9 bases. CDR1 is SGHRS and CDR2 is YFSETQ in the germline V gene. V gave up 4 bases and J gave up 5 bases; unmatched junction bases: 12. The length of the CDR3 is 16 residues. The CDR3 sequence is CASSPWAAGGRETQYF. The CDR3 region has the DNA TGCGCCAGCAGCCCCTGGGCAGCGGGGGGCCGGGAGACCCAGTACTTC.

The gene calls are TRBV28 and TRBJ2-7, with a possible D match to TRBD2 (6 bases). CDR1 and CDR2 (germline): MDHEN, SYDVKM. Trimming stripped 2 bases from V and 3 bases from J, with 11 bases between. The CDR3 contains 14 residues. CDR3 bases: TGTGCCAGCAGTTTACGGGAGTCCGACTACGAGCAGTACTTC. Its protein is CASSLRESDYEQYF.

J is TRBJ1-5 and V is TRBV30; 7 nucleotides line up with TRBD1. After removal of 5 bases from V and 3 bases from J, the junction contained 1 base not matched to a gene. The CDR3 has 12 residues. The germline gives CDR1 GTSNPN, CDR2 SVGIG (reference sequence). The CDR3 nucleotides read TGTGCCTGGGACAGGGTCAATCAGCCCCAGCATTTT. This codes for CAWDRVNQPQHF. Combining the CDR3 with reference TRBV30 and TRBJ1-5 gives the whole variable domain SQTIHQWPATLVQPVGSPLSLECTVEGTSNPNLYWYRQAAGRGLQLLFYSVGIGQISSEVPQNLSASRPQDRQFILSSKKLLLSDSGFYLCAWDRVNQPQHFGDGTRLSIL.

The gene calls are TRBV2 and TRBJ2-7; 11 positions agree with TRBD2. This CDR3 region has 15 residues. Germline CDR1 and CDR2: SNHLY and FYNNEI. Trimming took 6 bases from V and 0 from J; bases not matched to a gene: 4. In DNA form, the CDR3 reads TGTGCCAGCAGCCGTACTAGCGGGAGCTCCTACGAGCAGTACTTC. It specifies CASSRTSGSSYEQYF.

Turning to this clone: The junction does not match germline at one end; this may be a read error. The chain is built from TRBV5-8 and TRBJ2-6; TRBD1 matches 11 bases. The CDR3 consists of 19 residues. CDR1 and CDR2 (germline): SGHTS, YDEGEE. CDR3 in DNA: TGTGCCAGCAGCCCCGAGGGACAGGGGGTATTCTCTGGGGCCAACGGCCTGACTTTC. It codes for CASSPEGQGVFSGANGLTF.

The chain couples TRBV14 to TRBJ1-1; D gene ambiguous. V was clipped by 7 bases and J by 3 bases, with 12 bases between them. This CDR3 is 13 amino acids long. Germline CDR1 reads SGHDN; CDR2 reads FVKESK. CDR3 sequence reads: CASMRAGYTEAFF. The CDR3 bases are TGTGCCAGCATGCGTGCGGGATACACTGAAGCTTTCTTT.

The chain links TRBV2 to TRBJ1-4; 9 bases fit TRBD1. CDR3 size: 12 residues. Germline-derived CDR1 and CDR2 are SNHLY and FYNNEI. Germline trimming cut 8 bases from V and 8 bases from J; bases unmatched to any gene: 3. CDR3 nucleotides: TGTGCCAGCCTACAGGGGGCCGAAAAACTGTTTTTT. It translates to CASLQGAEKLFF.

This sequence joins TRBV11-1 and TRBJ2-3; perhaps TRBD2 as D (5 bases). CDR1 and CDR2 from the germline V gene are SGHAT and FQDESV (reference sequence). Trimming left V 4 bases short and J 0 bases short, with 8 bases between. The CDR3 runs 14 residues. In DNA, the CDR3 is TGTGCCAGCAGCTACGGACTTAGCACAGATACGCAGTATTTT. The encoded protein is CASSYGLSTDTQYF.

The CDR3 DNA reads as TGTGCCAGCTGGACAGGGGGCTACTATGGCTACACCTTC. This sequence encodes CASWTGGYYGYTF. The V gene is TRBV27, the J gene TRBJ1-2, with 11 bases aligning to TRBD1. CDR1 and CDR2 from the germline V gene are MNHEY and SMNVEV (reference sequence). Trimming cost V 8 bases and J 3 bases; bases outside gene matches: 2. This CDR3 comprises 13 residues.

This clone was seen once. One junction end does not reproduce the germline sequence, and a read error may be involved. V is TRBV7-9 and J is TRBJ1-1; 9 bases are shared with TRBD1. Germline V lookup: CDR1 SEHNR, CDR2 FQNEAQ (reference sequence). The CDR3 totals 16 residues. In DNA form, the CDR3 reads TGTTCCAGCAGCTTAGATCCGGGACAGGGGAACACTGAAGCTTTCTTT. It codes for CSSSLDPGQGNTEAFF.

The chain employs TRBV14 and TRBJ2-5, with D unclear. The better agreement between TRBJ2-7 and the DNA end casts doubt on the J call. The CDR3 has 11 residues. The germline V gene encodes CDR1 SGHDN and CDR2 FVKESK. CDR3 sequence: CASSQDYEQYF. The CDR3 bases are TGTGCCAGCAGCCAAGACTACGAGCAGTACTTC.

This clone was found a few times. V and J are TRBV19 and TRBJ1-5, with TRBD1 identical over 12 bases. This CDR3 region has 14 residues. V was clipped by 6 bases and J by 6 bases; unmatched bases: 3. From germline, CDR1 is LNHDA and CDR2 SQIVND (reference sequence). The CDR3 sequence is CASRGTGGVQPQHF. In nucleotides, the CDR3 is TGTGCCAGTAGAGGGACAGGGGGCGTTCAGCCCCAGCATTTT.

This clone appeared a few times. CDR3 sequence reads: CATERALAGGSGELFF. CDR3 coding DNA: TGTGCCACCGAGCGTGCACTAGCGGGAGGATCGGGGGAGCTGTTTTTT. The chain carries TRBV11-3 and TRBJ2-2; 12 bases fit TRBD2. The J segment lost 8 bases and the V segment lost 10 bases, leaving 14 bases of the junction unmatched. The CDR3 consists of 16 residues. Germline V gene data show CDR1 as SGHNT and CDR2 as YENEEA.

The V call is TRBV5-1, the J call TRBJ2-3; D ambiguous. This CDR3 has 13 amino acids. Trimming took 4 bases from V and 4 from J, leaving 10 bases between them. Germline assignment: CDR1 SGHRS and CDR2 YFSETQ. CDR3 bases: TGCGCCAGCAGCGCGCAACCCCCAGATACGCAGTATTTT. Its translation is CASSAQPPDTQYF.

The J gene is TRBJ2-5, the V gene TRBV5-1; 8 bases are shared with TRBD1. Trimming at V came to 3 bases and at J to 5 bases, leaving 6 bases not matched to a gene. Per the germline V gene, CDR1 is SGHRS and CDR2 is YFSETQ. The CDR3 is made up of 14 amino acids. CDR3 nucleotide sequence: TGCGCCAGCAGCTCGTCGACAGGGGTGGAGACCCAGTACTTC. It is translated as CASSSSTGVETQYF.

This chain uses TRBV2 with TRBJ2-3, with D perhaps matching TRBD1 (6 bases). The V and J ends lost 6 bases and 0 bases respectively, with 16 bases between them. Germline lookup yields CDR1 SNHLY and CDR2 FYNNEI. This CDR3 has 16 amino acids. The CDR3 here is CASRDRQVTSTDTQYF. CDR3 in DNA: TGTGCCAGCAGAGACCGACAGGTTACTAGCACAGATACGCAGTATTTT. Full variable domain (outside the CDR3, taken from reference TRBV2 and TRBJ2-3): EPEVTQTPSHQVTQMGQEVILRCVPISNHLYFYWYRQILGQKVEFLVSFYNNEISEKSEIFDDQFSVERPDGSNFTLKIRSTKLEDSAMYFCASRDRQVTSTDTQYFGPGTRLTVL.

V is TRBV14 and J is TRBJ1-2; no clear D gene. The CDR3 spans 15 residues. With 0 bases removed from V and 6 bases from J, the gap between germline ends came to 14 bases. CDR1 is SGHDN, CDR2 FVKESK, per germline. In DNA, the CDR3 is TGTGCCAGCAGCCAAGATCGTAGAGGCCCCGATGGCTACACCTTC. This translates into CASSQDRRGPDGYTF.